This entry lists 3 T cell receptor beta chains sequenced from one sample in a study of CD8+CD57+ T cells in acquired aplastic anemia (dated by TCRdb to the late 2010s). TCRdb names Illumina HiSeq 2000 as the instrument used. TCR beta VDJ combination and CDR3 sequence profiling used genomic DNA as the template. Starting from the raw public reads, TCRdb applied fastp trimming at Q25, assembled clones with MiXCR and retained in-frame beta chains. Rows matching on CDR3 protein sequence are summarized as one entry with the most common DNA and genes. For this sample the table gives fewer than 150,000 distinct CDR3 sequences, of which about 46% were detected only once. Roughly 2.5% of the sample goes to the ten largest clones. The sample taken for sequencing was sorted CD4+, CD8+, or CD8+CD57+ T cells (not recorded which) from PBMCs. The source is a human donor in good health, serving as a control.

This clonotype came up many times. CDR3 DNA sequence: TGCAGTGCTAGAGATTCCCACCAAGGCGAGCAGTACTTC. It specifies CSARDSHQGEQYF. The chain links TRBV20-1 to TRBJ2-7; D ambiguous. V was clipped by 0 bases and J by 6 bases, with 12 bases between them. The germline V gene encodes CDR1 DFQATT and CDR2 SNEGSKA (reference sequence). The CDR3 totals 13 residues.

The chain joins TRBV5-1 to TRBJ1-2; 9 positions match TRBD1. CDR1 is SGHRS, CDR2 YFSETQ, per germline. V lost 0 bases to trimming and J lost 7 bases; unmatched junction nucleotides: 4. The CDR3 sequence is 14 residues long. As DNA, the CDR3 is TGCGCCAGCAGCTTGGACAGGGGGCACGGTGGCTACACCTTC. Protein product: CASSLDRGHGGYTF.

This chain connects TRBV7-3 to TRBJ1-2, with 7 nucleotides matching TRBD1. Trimming removed 4 bases from V and 3 bases from J; junction bases left unmatched: 5. Germline values: CDR1 SGHTA, CDR2 FQGTGA. This CDR3 region has 14 residues. The CDR3 here is CASSSTGADYGYTF. CDR3 bases: TGTGCCAGCAGCTCAACAGGGGCCGACTATGGCTACACCTTC.